The entry below describes one T cell receptor beta chain. The CDR3 contains 13 residues. Germline CDR1 reads KGHSH; CDR2 reads LQKENI. Deletions cut 5 bases from V and 8 bases from J, with 13 bases between. This record comes from a study of T cell changes during pregnancy in multiple sclerosis. TCRdb keeps only in-frame clones here, not all; method: immunoSEQ multiplex PCR. The sample consists of around 50,000 clones, about 83% of them appearing once. The clonotype comes from a human donor whose cells served as feeder cells for cultures in a pregnancy study. This rearrangement joins TRBV18 to TRBJ2-1; D possibly corresponds to TRBD2 (6 bases). Specimen: peripheral blood from another person, used as feeder cells. The CDR3 DNA reads TGTGCCAGCTCAGGGGTCACTAGCCATGAGCAGTTCTTC. This codes for CASSGVTSHEQFF.